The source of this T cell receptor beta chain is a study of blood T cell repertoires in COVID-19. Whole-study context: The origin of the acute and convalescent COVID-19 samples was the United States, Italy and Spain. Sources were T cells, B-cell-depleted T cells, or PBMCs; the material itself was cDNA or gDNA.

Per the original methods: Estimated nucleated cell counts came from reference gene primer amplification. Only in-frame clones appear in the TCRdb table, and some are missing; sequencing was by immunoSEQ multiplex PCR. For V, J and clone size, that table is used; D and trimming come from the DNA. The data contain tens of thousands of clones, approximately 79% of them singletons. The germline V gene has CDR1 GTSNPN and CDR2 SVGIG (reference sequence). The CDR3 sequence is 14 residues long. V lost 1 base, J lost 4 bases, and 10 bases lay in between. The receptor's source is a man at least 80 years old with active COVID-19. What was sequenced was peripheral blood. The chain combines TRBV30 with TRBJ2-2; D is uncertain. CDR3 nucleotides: TGTGCCTGGAGTGCGGGTAGAAGCACCGGGGAGCTGTTTTTT. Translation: CAWSAGRSTGELFF.